This T cell receptor beta chain was profiled in a study of immune evolution from preneoplasia to lung adenocarcinoma. Trimming cost V 1 base and J 0 bases, with 12 bases left between them. CDR1 and CDR2 (germline): SGHVS, FQNEAQ. The CDR3 is 16 amino acids. Comments on this clone: The antigen remains unidentified.

Findings of the study overall: Top clone frequencies peaked in normal lung, apparently declining through invasive adenocarcinoma. Later-stage lesions appeared to have more T cells, more diversity, less clonality.

Produced via immunoSEQ multiplex PCR; TCRdb's table is partial and in-frame only. The sample yields thousands of clones, 81% seen once. Sequences were obtained from FFPE adjacent normal lung tissue. The receptor's source is a person between 65 and 80 years old with lung adenocarcinoma. This rearrangement joins TRBV7-8 to TRBJ1-1; D possibly corresponds to TRBD1 (6 bases). The CDR3 region is CASSLGLGQLNTEAFF. CDR3 in DNA: TGTGCCAGCAGCTTAGGTCTCGGACAGCTGAACACTGAAGCTTTCTTT.